The clone carrying this T cell receptor (beta chain) was detected only a few times. What it recognizes is unknown. The sample belongs to a study of T cell repertoires in cytomegalovirus infection. TCRdb re-analysed the reads in MiXCR, keeping a single row per CDR3 protein. Of 45,000 to 75,000 distinct CDR3 sequences in the sample, approximately 36% are singletons; the top ten hold about 73%. The CDR3 loop spans 15 amino acids. V was trimmed by 5 bases and J by 4 bases, leaving 12 bases between them. Germline loops: CDR1 SGHVS, CDR2 FQNEAQ. The chain combines TRBV7-8 with TRBJ2-6, with unresolved D. The source is a human donor in good health (CMV status not recorded). Some clones in this sample may be carry-over from other donors' samples. Sequencing was done on a sample of PBMCs, sequenced either directly or after in vitro stimulation (not recorded which). The CDR3 nucleotides are TGTGCCAGCAGCCGATCTTTCTCCGGGGCCAACGTCCTGACTTTC. Translation gives CASSRSFSGANVLTF. The variable domain in full, with the rest retrieved from reference TRBV7-8 and TRBJ2-6, is GAGVSQSPRYKVAKRGQDVALRCDPISGHVSLFWYQQALGQGPEFLTYFQNEAQLDKSGLPSDRFFAERPEGSVSTLKIQRTQQEDSAVYLCASSRSFSGANVLTFGAGSRLTVL.